The T cell receptor beta chain described here comes from a study of PD-1 blockade in mismatch repair-deficient tumors. PCR or immunohistochemistry showed mismatch repair deficiency in every enrolled patient. Sequencing was performed with immunoSEQ multiplex PCR; in TCRdb, only in-frame clones are kept and a portion is missing. Of roughly 120,000 clones listed, 88% are singletons. Germline loops: CDR1 MGHRA, CDR2 YSYEKL. With 0 bases removed from V and 4 bases from J, the gap between germline ends came to 18 bases. This CDR3 contains 17 residues. The rearrangement links TRBV4-1 to TRBJ1-2, with D unresolved. The sequencing here drew on peripheral blood, taken 70 to 73 weeks after starting pembrolizumab. The clonotype comes from an adult with mismatch repair-deficient cancer. DNA of the CDR3: TGCGCCAGCAGCCAAGAGTGGGTAGGCCAGGATATCTATGGCTACACCTTC. This translates into CASSQEWVGQDIYGYTF.